A single sample is the source of the 21 T cell receptor beta chains below, sequenced in a study of identifying expanded T cells in peripheral blood. Assay used: immunoSEQ multiplex PCR; TCRdb lists only in-frame clones, some missing. The data contain about 110,000 clones, roughly 89% of them singletons. Sequenced material: blood. All receptors come from a person between 18 and 75 years old in good health.

The gene calls are TRBV27 and TRBJ2-1; D assignment may be TRBD1 or TRBD2 (6 bases each). This CDR3 contains 16 residues. V lost 2 bases and J lost 4, with 15 bases in between. Germline CDR1 is MNHEY and CDR2 is SMNVEV (reference sequence). DNA of the CDR3: TGTGCCAGCAGTTTAATGGGGGGCCTGGGATACAATGAGCAGTTCTTC. It translates to CASSLMGGLGYNEQFF.

The V gene is TRBV21-1, the J gene TRBJ2-3. TRBV21-1 is listed as a pseudogene. The CDR3 contains 22 residues. This CDR3 reads CASSAQTSQGGQRRNFTDTQYF. The CDR3 DNA sequence: TGTGCCAGCAGTGCCCAAACTTCTCAGGGAGGACAGAGGAGAAACTTCACAGATACGCAGTATTTT.

V and J are TRBV18 and TRBJ2-5; perhaps TRBD2 as D (7 bases). The CDR3 is made up of 14 amino acids. The V and J ends lost 5 bases and 9 bases respectively, with 19 bases between them. Germline V CDR1 and CDR2: KGHSH, LQKENI. This CDR3 reads CASSASGGPSAQYF. The CDR3 nucleotides read TGTGCCAGCTCAGCCTCCGGGGGGCCGAGCGCCCAGTACTTC.

This chain connects TRBV5-6 to TRBJ2-7; no clear D gene. This CDR3 contains 15 residues. CDR1 SGHDT and CDR2 YYEEEE come from the germline V gene. Between the trimmed V and J ends, which lost 0 bases and 7 bases, there was a span of 17 bases. CDR3 bases: TGTGCCAGCAGCTTGGACACTTTAGGAACGGAAGAGCAGTACTTC. Amino acid sequence: CASSLDTLGTEEQYF.

The V call is TRBV7-6, the J call TRBJ2-1; 10 nucleotides line up with TRBD1. The CDR3 contains 15 residues. V shed 3 bases, J shed 6 bases, and the junction held 5 bases outside the gene matches. The V gene's germline CDR1 is SGHVS and CDR2 FNYEAQ. CDR3 amino acids: CASSFTGTGVNEQFF. DNA of the CDR3: TGTGCCAGCAGCTTCACCGGGACAGGGGTCAATGAGCAGTTCTTC. The entire variable domain, with the rest obtained from reference TRBV7-6 and TRBJ2-1, is as follows: GAGVSQSPRYKVTKRGQDVALRCDPISGHVSLYWYRQALGQGPEFLTYFNYEAQQDKSGLPNDRFSAERPEGSISTLTIQRTEQRDSAMYRCASSFTGTGVNEQFFGPGTRLTVL.

The chain uses TRBV28 and TRBJ2-2, with TRBD2 matching over 10 bases. The CDR3 has 15 amino acids. J was trimmed by 8 bases and V by 3 bases; bases with no gene match: 6. Germline V gene sequence: CDR1 MDHEN, CDR2 SYDVKM. CDR3 coding DNA: TGTGCCAGCAGTTTGAGCGGGGGGGATAGGGGGGAGCTGTTTTTT. Translation: CASSLSGGDRGELFF.

The chain recombines TRBV4-3 with TRBJ2-1, with 11 bases aligning to TRBD1. Trimming took 4 bases from V and 7 from J; bases not matched to a gene: 6. The germline V gene encodes CDR1 LGHNA and CDR2 YSLEER. The CDR3 runs 15 residues. Here the CDR3 reads CASSRGQGARNEQFF. The CDR3 nucleotides are TGCGCCAGCAGCCGAGGACAGGGGGCGCGGAATGAGCAGTTCTTC.

The J gene is TRBJ2-5, the V gene TRBV7-9; D call uncertain. Between the trimmed V and J ends, which lost 2 bases and 2 bases, there was a span of 9 bases. This CDR3 has 14 residues. The V gene's germline CDR1 is SEHNR and CDR2 FQNEAQ (reference sequence). CDR3 sequence reads: CASSLTAIQETQYF. In DNA, the CDR3 is TGTGCCAGCAGCTTAACCGCCATTCAAGAGACCCAGTACTTC.

The chain recombines TRBV6-6 with TRBJ2-1; no firm D call. There are 13 residues in the CDR3. The germline CDR1 and CDR2 sequences are MNHNY and SVGAGI (reference sequence). The ends were cut back, 5 bases at V and 12 bases at J, with 17 bases in the middle. The DNA for the CDR3 is TGTGCCAGCAGTCAAATGGGCCCGGGTTTGCAGTTCTTC. Its translation: CASSQMGPGLQFF.

V gene TRBV15 combines with J gene TRBJ2-5; a possible D gene is TRBD2 (5 bases). Germline-derived CDR1 and CDR2 are LNHNV and YYDKDF (reference sequence). This CDR3 has 18 residues. Trimming shortened V by 5 bases and J by 4 bases, and 26 bases separated the two germline ends. DNA for the CDR3: TGTGCCACCAGCGCCGGGATGGGTAGCGTAATGGCGGGAGAGACCCAGTACTTC. The encoded protein is CATSAGMGSVMAGETQYF.

Remarks on this clone: A much bigger clone sits one base away, suggesting this may be a read error. This chain joins TRBV5-4 and TRBJ2-5; 10 nucleotides match TRBD2. The CDR3 is 15 residues long. The germline gives CDR1 SGHNT, CDR2 YYREEE (reference sequence). The CDR3 loop is CASSQERGGQETQYF. The CDR3, as DNA: TGCGCCAGCAGCCAAGAGCGGGGGGGCCAAGAGACCCAGTACTTC.

The genes are TRBV2 and TRBJ2-2; the D gene is possibly TRBD2 (6 bases). V was cut by 3 bases and J by 9 bases, with 11 bases left in between. This CDR3 is built from 13 residues. Germline-derived CDR1 and CDR2 are SNHLY and FYNNEI. CDR3 residues: CASSDGGSRELFF. CDR3 nucleotides: TGTGCCAGCAGTGACGGGGGAAGTAGGGAGCTGTTTTTT. Full variable domain (remainder filled in from reference TRBV2 and TRBJ2-2): EPEVTQTPSHQVTQMGQEVILRCVPISNHLYFYWYRQILGQKVEFLVSFYNNEISEKSEIFDDQFSVERPDGSNFTLKIRSTKLEDSAMYFCASSDGGSRELFFGEGSRLTVL.

The rearrangement joins TRBV19 to TRBJ2-3; no clear D. The CDR3 has 15 residues. Germline values: CDR1 LNHDA, CDR2 SQIVND (reference sequence). Trimming pared 3 bases from V and 3 bases from J, leaving 13 bases between. The CDR3 DNA reads TGTGCCAGTAGTATTTCCCCCACCTGGACAGATACGCAGTATTTT. This encodes CASSISPTWTDTQYF.

This sequence joins TRBV7-2 and TRBJ2-3; tentatively, D is TRBD2 (5 bases). CDR3 size: 15 residues. The V and J ends lost 8 bases and 1 base respectively, with 16 bases between them. Germline V gene data show CDR1 as SGHTA and CDR2 as FQGNSA. CDR3 DNA sequence: TGTGCCAGCCGACCCAGTGGACTTCGCACAGATACGCAGTATTTT. Translated, it gives CASRPSGLRTDTQYF.

The chain is built from TRBV5-8 and TRBJ2-7; TRBD2 is a possible D gene (5 bases). Trimming removed 4 bases at V and 0 bases at J, with 14 bases between. This CDR3 has 15 amino acids. Germline V gene sequence: CDR1 SGHTS, CDR2 YDEGEE. The CDR3 nucleotides read TGTGCCAGCAGCGCCCGCGGGCCGACCTCCTACGAGCAGTACTTC. The encoded protein is CASSARGPTSYEQYF.

In this sample, this clone turned up a few times. This chain's CDR3 is CASRRSGNQPQHF. CDR3 in DNA: TGTGCCAGCCGGCGGAGCGGCAATCAGCCCCAGCATTTT. The genes are TRBV27 and TRBJ1-5, with D hard to call. The CDR3 is 13 amino acids. V shed 8 bases and J shed 2 bases, with 10 bases lying between them. Germline V lookup: CDR1 MNHEY, CDR2 SMNVEV (reference sequence).

V usage is TRBV5-8 and J usage is TRBJ2-1, with 9 bases lining up with TRBD1. V shed 4 bases, J shed 1 base, and the junction held 9 bases outside the gene matches. Germline CDR1 is SGHTS and CDR2 is YDEGEE. This CDR3 has 17 amino acids. The CDR3 bases are TGTGCCAGCAGCACAATGCCCGGGACAGGGTCCTACAATGAGCAGTTCTTC. This gives the protein CASSTMPGTGSYNEQFF.

About this clone: A read error may account for a junction end that differs from germline. This chain links TRBV6-5 with TRBJ1-1; D not certain. Germline V lookup: CDR1 MNHEY, CDR2 SVGAGI. The length of the CDR3 is 11 residues. This chain's CDR3 is CASSTPYQVLF. As DNA, the CDR3 is TGTGCCAGCAGTACCCCCTATCAGGTCTTGTTT.

This clone was seen once. V usage is TRBV5-5 and J usage is TRBJ2-7; D not resolved. This CDR3 has 16 residues. V was shortened by 5 bases and J by 0 bases, with 18 bases between the two germline ends. CDR1 is SGHKS, CDR2 YYEKEE, per germline (reference sequence). CDR3: CASRRTRLMSSYEQYF. The CDR3 DNA reads TGTGCCAGCAGACGAACACGTCTGATGAGCTCCTACGAGCAGTACTTC.

The genes are TRBV30 and TRBJ1-1, with D unclear. The germline V gene has CDR1 GTSNPN and CDR2 SVGIG (reference sequence). This CDR3 contains 12 residues. V gave up 6 bases and J gave up 5 bases, with 13 bases separating them. The CDR3 DNA reads as TGTGCCTGTCAGGATGCGAGGACTGAAGCTTTCTTT. This encodes CACQDARTEAFF.

V is TRBV7-9 and J is TRBJ2-3; 7 nucleotides agree with TRBD2. Germline lookup yields CDR1 SEHNR and CDR2 FQNEAQ (reference sequence). Germline trimming cut 3 bases from V and 1 base from J; bases unmatched to any gene: 7. CDR3 length: 16 residues. The CDR3 DNA reads TGTGCCAGCAGCTTCTCTCTAGCGGTGGGCACAGATACGCAGTATTTT. As protein: CASSFSLAVGTDTQYF.